This T cell receptor beta chain came from a study of shared clonotypes between healthy human individuals (TCRdb year 2020). About the investigation overall: A couple of women and a few men aged 18 to 49 years were included in the cohort. The study deeply sequenced blood TCR repertoires of about 5 healthy adults to estimate repertoire size and the extent of clonotype sharing between individuals. For each donor, three plates each were used for CD4 naive and CD4 memory, two plates were used for CD8 naive, and one plate was used for CD8 memory. Each donor's leukapheresis produced roughly between about 0.85 and 10 billion PBMCs. To increase sequencing depth and limit assay-specific biases, TCR repertoire library preparation and sequencing were carried out by different laboratories using diverse techniques. Findings and caveats that apply to the study as a whole: About 5% of naive CD4, 3.5% of naive CD8, roughly 2.5% of memory CD4, and around 0.42% of memory CD8 clonotypes were shared across a few donors. The small number of donors limited the genetic and exposure-history diversity represented. Naive subsets generally had larger estimated clonotype richness than memory subsets. Only blood was sampled, and tissue TCR repertoires likely differ from those in blood. Rarefaction of sorted-subset datasets indicated incomplete sequencing despite the large sequencing depth. Compared with non-shared clonotypes, clonotypes shared by all four sorted-subset donors had higher generation probabilities. Pairwise subsampling led to the expectation that sequencing depth would affect the degree of clonotype sharing among donors.

For the CD8 naive samples, CD45RO-negative cells were positively selected for CCR7, yielding a CD45RA+CCR7+ population from which TemRA cells were excluded. Healthy HIV-negative adults with no recently reported acute infections or vaccinations were included as donors. Only Caucasian adults living in Nashville, Tennessee, USA were represented among the donors. Blood was obtained by leukapheresis, after which PBMCs were separated by Ficoll-Histopaque density gradient centrifugation and cryopreserved in liquid nitrogen vapor phase. Analytical flow cytometry was used to check the purity and quantity of every magnetically sorted T cell population. Each sorted fraction had its genomic DNA isolated and then quantified by UV absorbance on a Nanodrop 2000c. This clone was seen once. The target of this receptor is not known. No per-base quality is available; no much larger clone lies one base away. Measured from the cysteine to the phenylalanine, the CDR3 is 15 residues long. Only the CDR3 part of the read is kept: 45 bases, read in frame from the first base. Based on the germline V gene, the CDR1 and CDR2 sequences are SQVTM and ANQGSEA. V is cut back by 6 bases and J by 8 bases, with 17 bases in the junction unmatched.

Using the deep immunoSEQ assay, multiplex PCR amplified TCR CDR3 regions from genomic DNA. Extracted genomic DNA from each cell subset was spread evenly across all wells of several immunoSEQ 96-well plates, with each plate serving as a replicate. For sorted subsets, each replicate PCR was loaded with 200 ng genomic DNA, equivalent to 30,000 to 35,000 T cell genomes. Purified libraries were quantified with a Qubit 3.0 fluorometer, sized on a Bioanalyzer 2100, and re-quantified with the KAPA Library Quantification kit. A separate single-read 150-cycle Illumina NextSeq 550 flow cell was used to sequence each immunoSEQ 96-well plate. The original methods were these. Because the immunoSEQ output held only junctional sequences and lacked quality scores, the filtering could not match the filtering applied to full-length reads. Sequences were annotated with PyIR, a Python wrapper for IgBLAST v1.9, and V/J genes and CDR3 were assigned using IMGT germline references. Reads were filtered out if the reads had weak V/J assignments (E-value above 1e-6), no CDR3, stop codons, out-of-frame junctions, or ambiguous translated residues. V3J clonotypes were defined as sequences sharing an identical inferred V gene, J gene, and CDR3 amino acid sequence. To compute the percentage overlap between repertoires, the number of shared unique clonotypes was divided by the size of the smaller repertoire. Richness of each repertoire was evaluated using RTK rarefaction, the Chao1 estimator, and Recon v2.1 estimates of unobserved clonotypes. OLGA was used to compute generation probabilities for all TCRbeta clonotypes that the gDNA method yielded from a handful of donors. TCRdb took this table from immuneACCESS and kept in-frame rearrangements with V and J called. Such tables lack part of the clones; where checked against another copy, unresolved V genes explain under half of the gap, and the rest is unexplained. That table supplies the V and J calls and clone size; D and trimming were determined from the DNA. For this sample there are some 2,100,000 clones; more than 85% appear just once. The ten largest clones add up to about 1.8% of the sample.

The clonotype originates from a man between 18 and 29 years old in good health. Some clones in this sample may be carry-over from other donors' samples. Sequences were obtained from naive CD8+ T cells from PBMCs. Per the publication, the cell subset or site label means: CD45RA+CCR7+. This sequence uses TRBV29-1 and TRBJ1-2; 8 central nucleotides agree with TRBD1. The nucleotides are TGCAGCGTCATCGGGACAGGCTCAAACCCGGGAGGCTACACCTTC. Translated, this gives CSVIGTGSNPGGYTF. When the CDR3 is completed using the reference TRBV29-1 and TRBJ1-2 genes on either side, the full variable domain is SAVISQKPSRDICQRGTSLTIQCQVDSQVTMMFWYRQQPGQSLTLIATANQGSEATYESGFVIDKFPISRPNLTFSTLTVSNMSPEDSSIYLCSVIGTGSNPGGYTFGSGTRLTVV.